This T cell receptor beta chain came from a study of CD8 T cells in ankylosing spondylitis. The trim removed 5 bases at V and 7 bases at J, leaving 8 bases unmatched. There are 12 residues in the CDR3. The germline V gene encodes CDR1 DFQATT and CDR2 SNEGSKA (reference sequence). TCRdb re-called the 5' RACE reads with MiXCR, one entry per CDR3 protein. The sample holds hundreds of thousands of distinct CDR3 sequences, 26% seen once. On this clonotype: Its matching antigen is unknown.

Study-wide results and limits: Characteristic, it appeared, of ankylosing spondylitis blood was a TCR beta motif of about eight highly homologous variants.

The chain employs TRBV20-1 and TRBJ2-7, with 7 nucleotides matching TRBD2. The TCR comes from a male donor with ankylosing spondylitis. The sequenced sample was blood, either unsorted or a sorted T cell fraction (not recorded which). The CDR3 here is CSAAHREAEQYF. The DNA of the CDR3 is TGCAGTGCTGCCCACCGGGAGGCGGAGCAGTACTTC.